This T cell receptor beta chain was profiled in a study of beta chain features in type 1 diabetes. Whole-study results and caveats: Using cDNA template may skew counts toward highly expressing activated cells. The analysis here could not establish whether HLA type shapes TCRB rearrangement.

This clone was counted only a few times. Its antigen is currently unknown. Trimming cost V 3 bases and J 0 bases, with 8 bases left between them. Germline assignment: CDR1 SGHTA and CDR2 FQGNSA. This CDR3 comprises 14 residues. The isolated RNA, all of it, was reverse transcribed, so expressed TCRB transcripts were what got sequenced. The read count averaged about 3.6 million across naive, central memory and regulatory T cell samples. Here immunoSEQ multiplex PCR was the method, and the copy in TCRdb shows in-frame clones only, minus some. Of 400,000 to 600,000 clones listed, 30% are singletons. This chain connects TRBV7-2 to TRBJ1-1; D remains unclear. Sequenced material: naive CD4+ T cells from blood. This receptor was taken from a man aged 18 to 30 in good health. DNA for the CDR3: TGTGCCAGCAGCTTCGAACTCATGAACACTGAAGCTTTCTTT. Translating gives CASSFELMNTEAFF.